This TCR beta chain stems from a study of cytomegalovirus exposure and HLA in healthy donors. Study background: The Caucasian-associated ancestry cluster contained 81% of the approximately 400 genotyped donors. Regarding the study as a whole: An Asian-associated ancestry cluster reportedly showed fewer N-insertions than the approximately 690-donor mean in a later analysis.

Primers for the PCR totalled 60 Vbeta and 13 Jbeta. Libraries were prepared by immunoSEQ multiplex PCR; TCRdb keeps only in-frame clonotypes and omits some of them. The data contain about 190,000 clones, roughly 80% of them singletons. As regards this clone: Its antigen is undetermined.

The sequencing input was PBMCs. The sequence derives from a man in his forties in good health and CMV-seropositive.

CDR3 DNA sequence: TGCGCCAGCAGCTTGGCTCAGGGGATTGGGTACACTGAAGCTTTCTTT. Protein sequence: CASSLAQGIGYTEAFF. The V gene is TRBV5-1, the J gene TRBJ1-1; the D gene is possibly TRBD1 (6 bases). Germline CDR1 and CDR2: SGHRS and YFSETQ. The CDR3 length is 16 residues. V was trimmed by 0 bases and J by 3 bases, leaving 15 bases between them.